The clone carrying this T cell receptor (beta chain) was counted between two and nine times. These data originate in a study of T-cell memory formation after mild COVID-19. As for the study in general: TCR clusters were mostly donor specific.

One entry per CDR3 protein results from TCRdb running MiXCR on the 5' RACE reads. The sample has about 340,000 distinct CDR3 sequences, about 20% seen once; the top ten hold roughly a fifth. V shed 2 bases and J 7 bases; nucleotides not matched to a gene: 9. CDR1 and CDR2 (germline): MNHNY, SVGAGI (reference sequence). The CDR3 has 16 amino acids. The sequencing input was PBMCs or a T cell subset sorted from them (not recorded which). The V gene is TRBV6-6, the J gene TRBJ2-2, with TRBD1 matching over 8 bases. This receptor was obtained from a man in his late teens or twenties who had mild COVID-19 (a few samples of this study predate the infection). Cell type and time point are not known. CDR3 residues: CASSYTSTGANGELFF. CDR3 nucleotide sequence: TGTGCCAGCAGTTACACGTCGACAGGGGCAAACGGGGAGCTGTTTTTT.